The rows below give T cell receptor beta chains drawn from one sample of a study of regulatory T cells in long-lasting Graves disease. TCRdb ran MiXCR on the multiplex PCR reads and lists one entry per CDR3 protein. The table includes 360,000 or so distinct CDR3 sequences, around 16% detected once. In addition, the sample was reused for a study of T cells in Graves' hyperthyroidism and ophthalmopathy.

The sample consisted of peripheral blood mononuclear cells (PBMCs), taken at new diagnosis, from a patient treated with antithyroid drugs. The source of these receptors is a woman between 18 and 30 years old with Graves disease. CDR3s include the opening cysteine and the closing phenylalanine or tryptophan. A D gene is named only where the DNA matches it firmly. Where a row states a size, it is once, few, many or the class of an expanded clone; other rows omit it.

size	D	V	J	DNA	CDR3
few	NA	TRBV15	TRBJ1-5	TGTGCCACCAGCAGAGATTACGAGTCACAGCCCCAGCATTTT	CATSRDYESQPQHF
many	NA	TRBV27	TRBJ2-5	TGTGCCAGAAGGGGAGAGACCCAGTACTTC	CARRGETQYF
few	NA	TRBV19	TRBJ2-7	TGTGCCAGTGGGCCGAGGGGCTACGAGCAGTACTTC	CASGPRGYEQYF
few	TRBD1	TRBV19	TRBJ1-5	TGTGCCAGTAGTATAACCGGGACAGATTTCAATCAGCCCCAGCATTTT	CASSITGTDFNQPQHF
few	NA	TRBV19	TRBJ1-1	TGTGCCAGTAGTATTGCGGGCTACACTGAAGCTTTCTTT	CASSIAGYTEAFF
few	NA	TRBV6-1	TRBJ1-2	TGTGCCAGCAGTCAGTATACAGGGCATGGCTACACCTTC	CASSQYTGHGYTF
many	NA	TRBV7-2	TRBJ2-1	TGTGCCAGCAGCCCTCCGGTGGGCTTGTACAATGAGCAGTTCTTC	CASSPPVGLYNEQFF
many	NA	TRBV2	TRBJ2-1	TGTGCCAGCAGTGAGGAAAACCCAGCAGTGGCATTGGAGTTCTTC	CASSEENPAVALEFF
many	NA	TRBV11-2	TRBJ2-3	TGTGCCAGCAGCCCAGCGGTTCTTGCGGGCAATGCTGGCACAGATACGCAGTATTTT	CASSPAVLAGNAGTDTQYF
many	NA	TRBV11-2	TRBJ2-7	TGTGCCAGCAGCCCCCGTGAGGGGGCCTACGAGCAGTACTTC	CASSPREGAYEQYF
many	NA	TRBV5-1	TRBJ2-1	TGCGCCAGCAGCCTCCTAAGGGAATGGGACAATGAGCAGTTCTTC	CASSLLREWDNEQFF
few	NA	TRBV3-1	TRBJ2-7	TGTGCCAGCAGCCGAGGAGTGGGAAACTACGAGCAGTACTTC	CASSRGVGNYEQYF
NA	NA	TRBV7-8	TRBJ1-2	TGTGCCAGCAGCTTTGGGGAGGGGAAGTCGGTCGGCTACACCTTC	CASSFGEGKSVGYTF
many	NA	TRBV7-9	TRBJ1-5	TGTGCCAGCAGCTTAGATTACAATCAGCCCCAGCATTTT	CASSLDYNQPQHF